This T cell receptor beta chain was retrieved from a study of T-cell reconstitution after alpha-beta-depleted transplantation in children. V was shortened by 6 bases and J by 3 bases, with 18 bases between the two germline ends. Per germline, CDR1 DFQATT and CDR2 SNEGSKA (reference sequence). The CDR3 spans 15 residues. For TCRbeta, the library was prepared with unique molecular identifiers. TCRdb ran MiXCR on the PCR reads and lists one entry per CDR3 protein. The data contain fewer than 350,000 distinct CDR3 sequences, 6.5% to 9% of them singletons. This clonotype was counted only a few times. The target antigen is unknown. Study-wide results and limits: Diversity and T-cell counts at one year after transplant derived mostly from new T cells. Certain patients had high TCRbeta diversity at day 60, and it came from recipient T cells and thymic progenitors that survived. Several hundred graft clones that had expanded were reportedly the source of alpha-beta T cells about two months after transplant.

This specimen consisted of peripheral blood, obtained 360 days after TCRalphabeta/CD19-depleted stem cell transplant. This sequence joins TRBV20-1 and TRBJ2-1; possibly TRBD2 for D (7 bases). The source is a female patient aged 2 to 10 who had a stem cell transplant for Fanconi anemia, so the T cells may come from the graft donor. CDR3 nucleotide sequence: TGCAGTGCACCAACGGGGGGCCCTATCTACAATGAGCAGTTCTTC. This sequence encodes CSAPTGGPIYNEQFF.